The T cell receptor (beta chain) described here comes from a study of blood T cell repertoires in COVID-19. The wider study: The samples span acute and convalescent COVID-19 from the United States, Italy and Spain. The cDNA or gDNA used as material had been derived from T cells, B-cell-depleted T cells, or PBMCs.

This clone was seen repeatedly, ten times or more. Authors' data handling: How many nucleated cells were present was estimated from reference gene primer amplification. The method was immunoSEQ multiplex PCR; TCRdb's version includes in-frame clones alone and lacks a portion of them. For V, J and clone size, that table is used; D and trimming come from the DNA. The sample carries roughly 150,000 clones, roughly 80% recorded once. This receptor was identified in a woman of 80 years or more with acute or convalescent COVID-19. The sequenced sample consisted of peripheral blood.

CDR3 nucleotide sequence: TGTGCCAGCAGCTTTCTATTCGCTAGAAAACCAAACACTGAAGCTTTCTTT. This gives the protein CASSFLFARKPNTEAFF. The chain uses TRBV7-9 and TRBJ1-1; D is unresolved. Germline assignment: CDR1 SEHNR and CDR2 FQNEAQ (reference sequence). The CDR3 runs 17 residues. Trimming took off 3 bases at V and 2 bases at J, with 19 bases between the two ends.